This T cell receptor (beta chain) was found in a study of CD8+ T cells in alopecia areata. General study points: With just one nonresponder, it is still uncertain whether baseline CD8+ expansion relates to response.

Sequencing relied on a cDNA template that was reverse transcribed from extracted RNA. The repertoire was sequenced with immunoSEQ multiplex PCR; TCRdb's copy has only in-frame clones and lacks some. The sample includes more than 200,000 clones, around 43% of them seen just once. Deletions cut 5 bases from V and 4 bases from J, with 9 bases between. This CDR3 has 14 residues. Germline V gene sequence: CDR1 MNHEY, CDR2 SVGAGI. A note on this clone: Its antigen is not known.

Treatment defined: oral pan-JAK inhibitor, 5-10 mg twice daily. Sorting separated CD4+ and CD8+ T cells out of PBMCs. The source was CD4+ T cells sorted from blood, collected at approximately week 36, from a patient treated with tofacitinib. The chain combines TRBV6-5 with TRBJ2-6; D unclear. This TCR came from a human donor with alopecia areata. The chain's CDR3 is CASSRHPGANVLTF. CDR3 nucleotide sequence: TGTGCCAGCAGTCGTCACCCCGGGGCCAACGTCCTGACTTTC.